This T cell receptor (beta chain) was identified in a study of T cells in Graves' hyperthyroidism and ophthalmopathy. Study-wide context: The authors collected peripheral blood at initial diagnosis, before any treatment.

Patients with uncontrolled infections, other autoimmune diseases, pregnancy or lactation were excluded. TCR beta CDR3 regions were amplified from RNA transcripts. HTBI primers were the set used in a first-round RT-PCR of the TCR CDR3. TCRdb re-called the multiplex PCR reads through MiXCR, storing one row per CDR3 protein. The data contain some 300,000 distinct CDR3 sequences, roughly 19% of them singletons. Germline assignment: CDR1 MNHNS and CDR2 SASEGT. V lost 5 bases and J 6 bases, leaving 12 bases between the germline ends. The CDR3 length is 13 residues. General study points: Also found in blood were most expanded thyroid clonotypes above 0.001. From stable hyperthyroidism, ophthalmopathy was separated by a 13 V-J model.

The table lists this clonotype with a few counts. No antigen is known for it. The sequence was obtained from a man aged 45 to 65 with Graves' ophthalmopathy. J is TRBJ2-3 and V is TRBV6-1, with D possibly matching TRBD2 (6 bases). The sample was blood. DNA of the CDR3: TGTGCCAGCAGTATGACACGGGAGGATACGCAGTATTTT. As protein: CASSMTREDTQYF.